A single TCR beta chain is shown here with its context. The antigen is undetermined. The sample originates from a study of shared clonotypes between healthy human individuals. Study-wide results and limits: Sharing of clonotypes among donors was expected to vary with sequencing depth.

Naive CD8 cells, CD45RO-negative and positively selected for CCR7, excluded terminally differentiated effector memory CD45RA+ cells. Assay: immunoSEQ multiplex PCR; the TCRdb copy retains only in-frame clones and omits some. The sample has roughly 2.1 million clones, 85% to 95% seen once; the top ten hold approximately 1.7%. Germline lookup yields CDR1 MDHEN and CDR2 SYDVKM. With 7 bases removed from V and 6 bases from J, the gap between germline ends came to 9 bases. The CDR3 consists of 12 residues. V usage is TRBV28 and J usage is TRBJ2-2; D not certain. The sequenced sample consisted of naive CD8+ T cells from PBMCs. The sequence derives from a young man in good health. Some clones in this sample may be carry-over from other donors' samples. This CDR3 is CASTLGAGELFF. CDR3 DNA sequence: TGTGCCAGCACTTTGGGTGCCGGGGAGCTGTTTTTT.